These T cell receptor beta chains were read from a single sample in a study of HIV-infected patients and healthy controls. TCRdb recomputed calls from the 5' RACE reads with MiXCR, one row per CDR3 protein. This sample has around 11,000 distinct CDR3 sequences, with roughly 5.6% found just once. The sample consisted of blood, taken during antiretroviral therapy. These receptors were obtained from an adult with HIV infection. The donor label of this sample is uncertain. Each CDR3 is given with its conserved first and last residue. A D gene is named only where the DNA matches it firmly. Not all rows give a size; the values are once, few, many and, for expanded clones, a class.

TRBJ1-5	many	NA	TRBV12-3/TRBV12-4	TGTGCCAGCAGTTTATCGTCCCAGCCCCAGCATTTT	CASSLSSQPQHF
TRBJ1-5	many	TRBD1	TRBV20-1	TGCAGTGCTAGAGACTTCCGGGCAGGGGGTGGTCAGCCCCAGCATTTT	CSARDFRAGGGQPQHF
TRBJ2-2	medium-sized	NA	TRBV10-3	TGTGCCATCAGTCCGACGGAAACCGGGGAGCTGTTTTTT	CAISPTETGELFF
TRBJ2-7	many	TRBD1	TRBV7-2	TGTGCCAGCAGCTTAGGAGGGACAGGCCCCTACGAGCAGTACTTC	CASSLGGTGPYEQYF
TRBJ1-1	many	TRBD1	TRBV7-2	TGTGCCAGCAAACAGGGAGACAGGGGAGTTGGTAACACTGAAGCTTTCTTT	CASKQGDRGVGNTEAFF
TRBJ2-7	large	TRBD1	TRBV9	TGTGCCAGCACCCGGGACAGCCGATCCTACGAGCAGTACTTC	CASTRDSRSYEQYF
TRBJ1-1	medium-sized	NA	TRBV29-1	TGCAGCGTTTTCACTCCGGACAATCAGTTCACTGAAGCTTTCTTT	CSVFTPDNQFTEAFF
TRBJ1-1	many	TRBD1	TRBV6-6	TGTGCCAGCAGTTACGGTCAGGGGGGGAGGTTCTTT	CASSYGQGGRFF
TRBJ1-1	many	NA	TRBV5-1	TGCGCCAGCAGCTTGTACGAGGCTTACACTGAAGCTTTCTTT	CASSLYEAYTEAFF
TRBJ2-7	many	NA	TRBV27	TGTGCCAGCAGTTGGGGACGGAAAATTTACGAGCAGTACTTC	CASSWGRKIYEQYF
TRBJ2-2	medium-sized	NA	TRBV29-1	TGCAGCGTTTCCCAGGACGGAGCCGGGGAGCTGTTTTTT	CSVSQDGAGELFF
TRBJ1-6	many	NA	TRBV6-2/TRBV6-3	TGTGCCAGCAGTTACCCCCCCAGGATCTACTATAATTCACCCCTCCACTTT	CASSYPPRIYYNSPLHF
TRBJ2-1	many	NA	TRBV2	TGTGCCAGCAGTAGGCCCCCCCCAAATGAGCAGTTCTTC	CASSRPPPNEQFF
TRBJ2-7	medium-sized	NA	TRBV7-7	TGTGCTAGCAGCCCGACGACGGAGCCAGGAGGCGAGCAGTACTTC	CASSPTTEPGGEQYF
TRBJ2-7	many	NA	TRBV6-5	TGTGCCAGCACTCTTGGGATGACGGGGGAGCAGTACTTC	CASTLGMTGEQYF
TRBJ1-3	NA	NA	TRBV29-1	TGCAGCGCCAAACCCTCTGGAAACACCATATATTTT	CSAKPSGNTIYF
TRBJ1-5	many	NA	TRBV2	TGTGCCAGCAGTTCGACAAACGAAGATCAGCCCCAGCATTTT	CASSSTNEDQPQHF
TRBJ2-6	many	NA	TRBV19	TGTGCCGCGAGTCGACGGGGGTCTGGGGCCAACGTCCTGACTTTC	CAASRRGSGANVLTF
TRBJ2-5	many	TRBD2	TRBV6-2/TRBV6-3	TGTGCCAGCAGTTACTCGGTGTCTAGCGGCTTAGAAGAGACCCAGTACTTC	CASSYSVSSGLEETQYF
TRBJ2-7	many	TRBD1	TRBV5-4	TGTGCCAGCAGCCACCGGGACAGAGGCACCTACGAGCAGTACTTC	CASSHRDRGTYEQYF
TRBJ2-3	many	TRBD2	TRBV7-6	TGTGCCAGCAGTGGACTCGGGACTAGCGGGGGGATTGGGCACCACACAGATACGCAGTATTTT	CASSGLGTSGGIGHHTDTQYF
TRBJ2-3	many	NA	TRBV18	TGTGCCAGCTCACCCGACACAGATACGCAGTATTTT	CASSPDTDTQYF
TRBJ2-3	many	TRBD1	TRBV6-6	TGTGCCAGCAGTACGCCCACAGGGGACCCTAGCACAGATACGCAGTATTTT	CASSTPTGDPSTDTQYF
TRBJ1-2	many	NA	TRBV5-1	TGCGCCAGCAGCTTGGATGACTCAAAGGGTGGCTACACCTTC	CASSLDDSKGGYTF
TRBJ1-1	NA	TRBD1	TRBV18	TGTGCCAGCTCACCACGGGACAGGGAGGGGACTGAAGCTTTCTTT	CASSPRDREGTEAFF
TRBJ1-1	medium-sized	NA	TRBV6-6	TGTGCCAGCAGTTACTCGACAGAACTGAACACTGAAGCTTTCTTT	CASSYSTELNTEAFF
TRBJ2-5	medium-sized	TRBD2	TRBV5-1	TGCGCCAGCTCTGCGGGAGTTCAAGAGACCCAGTACTTC	CASSAGVQETQYF
TRBJ1-4	many	TRBD1	TRBV6-6	TGTGCCAGCTCGGGACAGGGGAACGAAAAACTGTTTTTT	CASSGQGNEKLFF
TRBJ2-6	many	NA	TRBV21-1	TGTGCCAGCAGCAAGGGGCGCTCTGGGGCCAACGTCCTGACTTTC	CASSKGRSGANVLTF
TRBJ2-2	many	NA	TRBV12-3/TRBV12-4	TGTGCCAGCAGTGCCCCCAGGGCCGGGGAGCTGTTTTTT	CASSAPRAGELFF
TRBJ2-7	many	TRBD1	TRBV6-2/TRBV6-3	TGTGCCACTTTACGACAGGGGGCCTACGAGCAGTACTTC	CATLRQGAYEQYF
TRBJ2-7	many	TRBD2	TRBV20-1	TGCAGTGCTAGTCGTTCTCCTGTAGCGGGGGAGGACTACGAGCAGTACTTC	CSASRSPVAGEDYEQYF
TRBJ2-7	many	TRBD2	TRBV12-3/TRBV12-4	TGTGCCAGCAGGTCTACTAGCGGGAGCTACGAGCAGTACTTC	CASRSTSGSYEQYF
TRBJ2-5	NA	TRBD1	TRBV10-3	TGTGCCACCGGAGCAGGGGGCCGGCAAGAGACCCAGTACTTC	CATGAGGRQETQYF
TRBJ1-1	many	NA	TRBV11-2	TGTGCCAGCAGCTTAGAATGGGGCAGGAGGAACACTGAAGCTTTCTTT	CASSLEWGRRNTEAFF
TRBJ2-1	many	TRBD1	TRBV5-1	TGCGCCAGCAGCTTGAAGGGACAGGGTGTCCCCTCTAGCTCCTACAATGAGCAGTTCTTC	CASSLKGQGVPSSSYNEQFF
TRBJ2-1	NA	NA	TRBV20-1	TGCAGTGCTGGGATAGCCCTCGACAATGAGCAGTTCTTC	CSAGIALDNEQFF
TRBJ2-3	few	NA	TRBV11-1	TGTGCCAGCAGCCGTGGGACACTATCGGATACGCAGTATTTT	CASSRGTLSDTQYF
TRBJ1-5	many	NA	TRBV5-1	TGCGCCAGCAGCCAAGATAGCAATCAGCCCCAGCATTTT	CASSQDSNQPQHF
TRBJ2-1	many	TRBD2	TRBV6-6	TGTGCCAGCAGTTACTCCGGGACTAGCGGTTACAATGAGCAGTTCTTC	CASSYSGTSGYNEQFF
TRBJ2-5	once	TRBD2	TRBV6-2/TRBV6-3	TGTGCCAGCAGCCCTCATACTAGCGGGGAAGAGACCCAGTACTTC	CASSPHTSGEETQYF